Listed here is a single T cell receptor beta chain. Germline values: CDR1 SGHRS, CDR2 YFSETQ. Trimming pared 4 bases from V and 1 base from J, leaving 8 bases between. This CDR3 has 13 residues. The data were taken from a study of blood T cell repertoires in COVID-19. Study summary: The samples span acute and convalescent COVID-19 from the United States, Italy and Spain.

Produced via immunoSEQ multiplex PCR; TCRdb's table is partial and in-frame only. The sample comprises roughly 250,000 clones, 80% to 90% of which are singletons, and 4% rests with the top ten. The sample consisted of peripheral blood. V and J are TRBV5-1 and TRBJ1-1; D may be TRBD1 (5 bases). This clonotype was obtained from a man aged 50 to 60 with acute or convalescent COVID-19. CDR3 DNA: TGCGCCAGCAGCACCGGACAGAACACTGAAGCTTTCTTT. Translated: CASSTGQNTEAFF.